This is a list of T cell receptor beta chains from one sample in a study of early T cells in non-severe SARS-CoV-2 infection. From the 5' RACE reads, TCRdb called clonotypes with MiXCR, one entry per CDR3 protein. The sample lists about 56,000 distinct CDR3 sequences; approximately 16% were seen once. Specimen: whole blood, collected at baseline. The receptor source for this set is an adult who was a healthcare worker with PCR-confirmed SARS-CoV-2 infection or an uninfected control (not recorded which). CDR3s include the opening cysteine and the closing phenylalanine or tryptophan. D genes are given only for firm matches. Clone size is stated in some rows and not others, as once, few, many or a class when expanded.

CASTPEASGRGTGELFF | TGTGCCAGCACCCCGGAGGCTAGCGGGAGAGGCACCGGGGAGCTGTTTTTT | TRBJ2-2 | 17 | TRBV12-3/TRBV12-4 | TRBD2 | -
CASSQIRDPSYEQYF | TGCGCCAGCAGCCAGATCCGGGACCCCTCCTACGAGCAGTACTTC | TRBJ2-7 | 15 | TRBV4-1 | - | few
CASSSGQGSVSGRETQYF | TGCGCCAGCAGCTCTGGACAGGGATCAGTGAGTGGTAGGGAGACCCAGTACTTC | TRBJ2-5 | 18 | TRBV5-1 | TRBD1 | few
CASSLASDLYNEQFF | TGTGCCAGCAGCTTAGCCTCTGACTTGTACAATGAGCAGTTCTTC | TRBJ2-1 | 15 | TRBV7-8 | - | once
CASSLSGNNYGYTF | TGTGCCAGCAGTTTATCCGGGAACAACTATGGCTACACCTTC | TRBJ1-2 | 14 | TRBV27 | - | -
CSAGEVADTQYF | TGCAGCGCCGGGGAGGTCGCAGATACGCAGTATTTT | TRBJ2-3 | 12 | TRBV29-1 | - | -
CASSLDLASNEQFF | TGTGCCAGCAGTTTAGACCTAGCGTCCAATGAGCAGTTCTTC | TRBJ2-1 | 14 | TRBV27 | - | -
CASSRRTSGIPYEQYF | TGTGCCAGCAGCCGACGGACTAGCGGGATTCCCTACGAGCAGTACTTC | TRBJ2-7 | 16 | TRBV3-1 | TRBD2 | few
CASSHLRSRAGELFF | TGTGCCAGCAGCCATTTGCGGTCCCGGGCCGGGGAGCTGTTTTTT | TRBJ2-2 | 15 | TRBV3-1 | - | many
CASSLAVQGDEQFF | TGCGCCAGCAGCTTGGCCGTTCAGGGCGATGAGCAGTTCTTC | TRBJ2-1 | 14 | TRBV5-1 | - | few
CASTPGQSNQPQHF | TGTGCCAGCACTCCGGGACAGAGCAATCAGCCCCAGCATTTT | TRBJ1-5 | 14 | TRBV6-1 | TRBD1 | many